This T cell receptor beta chain was captured in a study of T cell responses to AZD1222 COVID-19 vaccine (dated by TCRdb to about 2021). Notes on the research overall: AZD1222 recipients whose second dose came at about 4 weeks and those whose second dose came at about 12 weeks were combined into one group, since spike-specific TCR depth and breadth did not differ between the two schedules. A total of approximately 240 trial participants underwent TCR sequencing, of whom roughly 210 had received two doses of AZD1222 and 26 had received two doses of the MenACWY control vaccine. Trial participants were enrolled by age into subgroups of 18-55, 56-69 and 70-plus years, and roughly 150, 30 and 60 TCR-sequenced participants, respectively, were included in these subgroups.

Beyond this particular receptor, the publication reports: Because no day 14 peak-response samples were available, repertoires were characterized only after the peak T cell response. The 56-69-year group was small, and its depth increase did not reach significance, likely because of low power. The vaccine-associated CD4 TCRs covered the entire spike protein, and the dominant responses fell in regions 160-218 and 743-854. Only a handful of AZD1222 recipients were SARS-CoV-2 seropositive at baseline, limiting conclusions about previously exposed vaccinees. Participants were mostly white British and included more females than males, and it was suggested by the authors that clonal diversity may have been underestimated. Epitopes outside the regions mutated in the B.1.351 and B.1.1.7 variants were reportedly recognized by nearly half of the unique spike-specific TCRs. A significant rise in spike-specific TCR breadth and depth was observed after two AZD1222 doses relative to day 0 and relative to MenACWY recipients.

Comment on this clone: What antigen it recognizes has not been identified. Qualities for individual bases were not recorded, and no much larger clone is one base off. Other DNA sequences from this sample encode an identical CDR3 as well.

Read against the paper, the sample's time point label means: baseline before first vaccination. Samples from vaccinated people were obtained from the UK trials COV001 and COV002, which included a single-blind randomized controlled phase 2/3 trial of AZD1222 (ChAdOx1 nCoV-19) in healthy adults. Trial participant PBMC samples were collected at day 0 and day 28 after the second dose for TCRbeta chain sequencing. The CDR3 regions of human TCRbeta chains were analyzed by immunosequencing. In the authors' own workflow: TCRs in the repertoires were compared against a reference library of SARS-CoV-2-specific TCRs that had been generated with the MIRA antigen-specificity platform. Breadth was defined as the fraction of unique TCRs that were SARS-CoV-2-associated. Depth was defined as the fraction of total T cells that were SARS-CoV-2-associated. Each spike-specific TCR was assigned to its reactive spike region and to a CD4 or CD8 class using the MIRA data. Log10-transformed breadth and depth values were compared by one-way ANOVA with Sidak's multiple comparisons tests. Drawn from immuneACCESS, this table holds only the in-frame rearrangements with V and J called that TCRdb kept. Clones are partly lost; checked studies trace under half to an unresolved V gene and leave the rest unexplained. V and J calls and clone size are those listed in that table; D and trimming were worked out from the DNA. Counted in this sample were some 100,000 clones; about 86% of them appeared once. Clones ranked in the top ten supply approximately 1.3% of the sample.

This specimen was peripheral blood, taken on day 0 of AZD1222 vaccination. The clonotype was recovered from an adult in good health.

The nucleotide sequence reads as follows: TGTGCCAGCAGCCAAGATTTTGGGAATCAGCCCCAGCATTTT. The encoded protein is CASSQDFGNQPQHF. The chain is encoded by TRBV3-1 (or the pseudogene TRBV3-2) joined to TRBJ1-5; too little of a D gene remains to name it. Its CDR3 holds 14 amino acids, cysteine through phenylalanine. Solely the CDR3 DNA is kept, with 42 bases framed from the first base. Trimming takes 0 bases from V and 4 bases from J, and the germline ends sit 7 bases apart. Taken from the germline V gene (reference sequence), the CDR1 and CDR2 loops are LGHDT and YNNKEL.